This TCR beta chain was profiled in a study of blood T cell repertoires in COVID-19 (dated by TCRdb to about 2020). About the full investigation: Samples covering the acute and convalescent phases of COVID-19 were provided by collaborators in the United States, Italy and Spain. The material from the prospective study consisted of cDNA or gDNA derived from T cells, B-cell-depleted T cells, or PBMCs. Deeply sampled blood TCRbeta repertoires from subjects exposed to, actively infected with, or recovered from COVID-19 were included in the dataset. The repertoires were released in a freely available public database intended as a resource for research on the immune response to SARS-CoV-2. The samples were drawn from the first 160 participants of the ongoing ImmuneRACE study and from some 1,300 subjects provided by 6 global collaborators. Nearly every sample came with metadata listing a de-identified subject ID, COVID-19 status, age in years and sex. Where available, HLA class I and class II types were taken from metadata supplied by the sample provider and were not determined by assay-based typing.

TCRbeta CDR3 regions were amplified from genomic DNA by means of the immunoSEQ Assay, a bias-controlled multiplex PCR. On the authors' methods: The number of nucleated cells in each sample was estimated from the amplification of reference gene primers within the assay. Sequence reads were collapsed and filtered to measure the absolute abundance of every unique TCRbeta CDR3 rearrangement. Productive Simpson clonality was computed per sample as the square root of Simpson's diversity index over productive rearrangements. The table was pulled from immuneACCESS by TCRdb, which kept in-frame rearrangements only. Such tables lose some clones; where checked, under half of the loss comes from unresolved V genes, and the rest has no known cause. V, J and clone size derive from that table, while D and trimming were established from the DNA sequence. The sample contains approximately 450,000 clones, approximately 90% of them found a single time. The ten largest account for 4% to 5.5% of the sample.

The study at large found these results: The amount of clinical and demographic metadata varied by source and participant and was provided uncurated.

The CDR3 covers 15 residues, taking in both the cysteine and the phenylalanine. Solely the CDR3 DNA is kept, with 45 bases framed from the first base. Trimming at the junction amounts to 0 bases on V and 2 bases on J, and the germline ends lie 9 bases apart. CDR1 and CDR2 are drawn from the germline V gene: SGHRS, YFSETQ. Collaborating institutions collected whole blood in K2EDTA tubes following their own protocols. For TCRbeta analysis, collaborators shipped samples in one of three forms: frozen whole blood, isolated PBMCs, or DNA extracted from either of those sample types. As regards this clone: The antigen it recognizes is unknown. Per-base quality was not reported, and no clone a single base away is much larger than it. Other DNA sequences in this specimen translate into the identical CDR3.

The source material was peripheral blood. This receptor chain uses TRBV5-1 and TRBJ1-5; the best D guess is TRBD1, with 5 bases matching. This TCR was sampled from a woman aged 30 to 39 with acute or convalescent COVID-19. The sequenced DNA: TGCGCCAGCAGCTTGGCGGGGGTTGGCAATCAGCCCCAGCATTTT. It translates to CASSLAGVGNQPQHF.